Listed here are 27 T cell receptor beta chains from one sample, sequenced in a study of cytomegalovirus exposure and HLA in healthy donors. With 60 Vbeta and 13 Jbeta primers, the PCR was carried out. The protocol was immunoSEQ multiplex PCR, while the TCRdb copy is restricted to in-frame clones and leaves out a portion. The data show about 120,000 clones, around 70% seen once. The material sequenced was PBMCs. All receptors come from a man aged 35-49 years in good health and CMV-seropositive.

V and J are TRBV19 and TRBJ2-3; D gene unclear. Germline CDR1 and CDR2: LNHDA and SQIVND (reference sequence). The CDR3 has 14 amino acids. V gave up 6 bases and J gave up 3 bases, with 13 bases separating them. As DNA, the CDR3 is TGTGCCAGTAGCCATTGGGCTGAAACAGATACGCAGTATTTT. Translating gives CASSHWAETDTQYF. Variable domain in full (rest from reference TRBV19 and TRBJ2-3): DGGITQSPKYLFRKEGQNVTLSCEQNLNHDAMYWYRQDPGQGLRLIYYSQIVNDFQKGDIAEGYSVSREKKESFPLTVTSAQKNPTAFYLCASSHWAETDTQYFGPGTRLTVL.

J is TRBJ2-5 and V is TRBV9; 11 bases agree with TRBD2. Germline V lookup: CDR1 SGDLS, CDR2 YYNGEE. The V segment lost 3 bases and the J segment 2 bases; nucleotides outside the gene matches: 6. CDR3 length: 16 residues. CDR3 in amino acids: CASSAGSGGVQETQYF. CDR3 bases: TGTGCCAGCAGCGCCGGTAGCGGGGGGGTACAAGAGACCCAGTACTTC.

In regard to this clone: One end of the junction fails to match germline, which may point to a read error. J is TRBJ2-5 and V is TRBV7-7; 8 bases agree with TRBD2. This CDR3 is built from 16 residues. Germline CDR1 reads SSHAT; CDR2 reads FNYEAQ (reference sequence). CDR3 amino acids: CASSSGEAGRAETQYF. The DNA of the CDR3 is TGTGCTAGCAGCTCAGGGGAGGCCGGGAGGGCCGAGACCCAGTACTTC.

The chain is built from TRBV11-2 and TRBJ2-7; 8 bases fit TRBD1. After removal of 3 bases from V and 2 bases from J, the junction contained 6 bases not matched to a gene. Germline V lookup: CDR1 SGHAT, CDR2 FQNNGV. The CDR3 totals 15 residues. CDR3 DNA: TGTGCCAGCAGCTTCCACCGGGACAGGACCTACGAGCAGTACTTC. Translation: CASSFHRDRTYEQYF.

This clone was counted only a few times. The rearrangement joins TRBV5-8 to TRBJ1-2; a weak D match, TRBD1 (6 bases). CDR3 length: 14 amino acids. Germline V gene data show CDR1 as SGHTS and CDR2 as YDEGEE. Trimming left V 5 bases short and J 0 bases short, with 11 bases between. The CDR3 region has the DNA TGTGCCAGCAGACGACAGGATTCTAACTATGGCTACACCTTC. Its translation is CASRRQDSNYGYTF.

The V and J genes are TRBV6-1 and TRBJ1-2; the match to TRBD1 covers 8 bases. CDR1 is MNHNS and CDR2 is SASEGT in the germline V gene. J was trimmed by 3 bases and V by 4 bases; bases with no gene match: 7. This CDR3 has 15 residues. The CDR3: CASSVWNRGDYGYTF. CDR3 nucleotides: TGTGCCAGCAGTGTTTGGAACAGGGGGGACTATGGCTACACCTTC.

The table lists this clone with a few counts. The chain carries TRBV10-3 and TRBJ1-1, with D possibly being TRBD1 (5 bases). This CDR3 has 15 amino acids. V was shortened by 0 bases and J by 1 base, with 9 bases between the two germline ends. Looked up from germline, CDR1 is ENHRY and CDR2 is SYGVKD. The DNA of the CDR3 is TGTGCCATCAGTGAGTCGACAGTTACGAACACTGAAGCTTTCTTT. As protein: CAISESTVTNTEAFF.

This chain uses TRBV21-1 with TRBJ2-3; the table calls TRBD2, which could not be checked here. TRBV21-1 corresponds to a pseudogene. The CDR3 is made up of 17 amino acids. CDR3 region: CASSFQPRDWGVKKQYF. CDR3 nucleotide sequence: TGTGCCAGCAGCTTCCAACCAAGGGACTGGGGGGTTAAGAAGCAGTATTTT.

J is TRBJ2-3 and V is TRBV29-1; D is undetermined. CDR3 length equals 13 residues. The germline V gene has CDR1 SQVTM and CDR2 ANQGSEA. Trimming took off 6 bases at V and 2 bases at J, with 12 bases between the two ends. Here the CDR3 reads CSVPRADTDTQYF. The CDR3 DNA sequence: TGCAGCGTCCCCCGAGCTGACACAGATACGCAGTATTTT.

The gene calls are TRBV28 and TRBJ2-7; tentative D call: TRBD1 (6 bases). The CDR3 totals 16 residues. Germline-derived CDR1 and CDR2 are MDHEN and SYDVKM. The V end was cut by 3 bases, the J end by 5 bases, with 20 bases between. The CDR3 DNA reads as TGTGCCAGCAGTTTGTCAGCAGGGGCGCAAAGGAACGAGCAGTACTTC. Translation gives CASSLSAGAQRNEQYF.

The rearrangement links TRBV7-9 to TRBJ2-3; D might be TRBD2 (6 bases). V was pared by 5 bases and J by 3 bases, with 12 bases between. The germline V gene encodes CDR1 SEHNR and CDR2 FQNEAQ (reference sequence). The CDR3 runs to 14 residues. As DNA, the CDR3 is TGTGCCAGCAGCCCCCTGACTAGTACAGATACGCAGTATTTT. It yields the protein CASSPLTSTDTQYF.

This clone was picked up a small number of times. The rearrangement joins TRBV7-9 to TRBJ1-4, with TRBD1 as a possible D gene (6 bases). Germline V CDR1 and CDR2: SEHNR, FQNEAQ (reference sequence). The CDR3 runs to 13 residues. The germline V and J ends were trimmed by 7 bases and 4 bases, with 10 bases remaining between them. The CDR3 region is CASTPDSNEKLFF. In nucleotides, the CDR3 is TGTGCCAGCACCCCGGACAGTAATGAAAAACTGTTTTTT.

The rearrangement joins TRBV28 to TRBJ2-3; 11 nucleotides align to TRBD2. V shed 4 bases, J shed 4 bases, and the junction held 4 bases outside the gene matches. The CDR3 loop spans 15 amino acids. The germline CDR1 and CDR2 sequences are MDHEN and SYDVKM. The CDR3 sequence: CASSSSGRPPDTQYF. The CDR3 DNA reads TGTGCCAGCAGTTCTAGCGGGAGGCCCCCAGATACGCAGTATTTT.

This chain joins TRBV7-3 and TRBJ2-3; 7 nucleotides align to TRBD1. Germline V gene lookup returns CDR1 SGHTA and CDR2 FQGTGA. The V gene end was trimmed by 2 bases and the J gene end by 2 bases; junction bases not matched to a gene: 1. The CDR3 length is 14 residues. CDR3 sequence: CASSLDRATDTQYF. In DNA form, the CDR3 reads TGTGCCAGCAGCTTAGACAGGGCCACAGATACGCAGTATTTT.

The V gene is TRBV5-4, the J gene TRBJ2-5, with D perhaps TRBD2 (6 bases). Germline V gene lookup returns CDR1 SGHNT and CDR2 YYREEE (reference sequence). With 4 bases removed from V and 2 bases from J, the gap between germline ends came to 12 bases. The CDR3 is 14 amino acids. CDR3 DNA: TGTGCCAGCAGCCCTTCGGGGAGGCAAGAGACCCAGTACTTC. Its protein is CASSPSGRQETQYF.

This clone was recorded a few times. The V and J genes are TRBV21-1 and TRBJ2-7; the tabulated D call, TRBD2, remains unverified against the DNA. TRBV21-1 is a pseudogene. The CDR3 contains 12 residues. The CDR3 is CASDASGPRQYF. CDR3 nucleotides: TGTGCCAGCGATGCTAGCGGGCCGAGGCAGTACTTC.

The chain is built from TRBV30 and TRBJ1-5; 7 positions agree with TRBD1. V gave up 2 bases and J gave up 6 bases; unmatched junction bases: 7. The CDR3 runs to 14 residues. Per germline, CDR1 GTSNPN and CDR2 SVGIG (reference sequence). This CDR3 is CAWSQMTGSQPQHF. The CDR3 region has the DNA TGTGCCTGGAGTCAAATGACAGGGAGTCAGCCCCAGCATTTT. The whole variable domain, remainder taken from reference TRBV30 and TRBJ1-5, is SQTIHQWPATLVQPVGSPLSLECTVEGTSNPNLYWYRQAAGRGLQLLFYSVGIGQISSEVPQNLSASRPQDRQFILSSKKLLLSDSGFYLCAWSQMTGSQPQHFGDGTRLSIL.

This rearrangement joins TRBV28 to TRBJ2-2, with D perhaps TRBD2 (6 bases). The CDR3 extends over 16 amino acids. With 9 bases removed from V and 2 bases from J, the gap between germline ends came to 19 bases. The germline V gene encodes CDR1 MDHEN and CDR2 SYDVKM. The CDR3 protein is CARRDLEAVNTGELFF. The CDR3 nucleotides read TGTGCCAGGCGGGACTTAGAGGCGGTCAACACCGGGGAGCTGTTTTTT.

This chain uses TRBV9 with TRBJ1-2, with TRBD1 as a possible D gene (5 bases). Germline values: CDR1 SGDLS, CDR2 YYNGEE. This CDR3 is built from 16 residues. V was clipped by 0 bases and J by 1 base, with 13 bases between them. CDR3 residues: CASSVAWSGLNYGYTF. DNA for the CDR3: TGTGCCAGCAGCGTAGCGTGGTCGGGACTTAACTATGGCTACACCTTC.

The chain carries TRBV28 and TRBJ2-7; D perhaps matches TRBD1 (6 bases). CDR1 is MDHEN, CDR2 SYDVKM, per germline. The CDR3 has 14 residues. V lost 3 bases and J 5 bases, leaving 14 bases between the germline ends. The CDR3 loop reads CASSFGQGLDEQYF. DNA of the CDR3: TGTGCCAGCAGTTTCGGCCAGGGGTTGGACGAGCAGTACTTC.

This clone has a single count. The J gene is TRBJ2-5, the V gene TRBV12-5; 11 bases match TRBD2. The CDR3 consists of 20 residues. CDR1 and CDR2 from the germline V gene are LGHNT and FRNRAP. Trimming removed 6 bases from V and 2 bases from J; junction bases left unmatched: 20. The CDR3 protein is CASGIPPGTSGERTQETQYF. CDR3 in DNA: TGTGCTAGTGGCATCCCCCCCGGGACTAGCGGCGAAAGAACTCAAGAGACCCAGTACTTC. The full variable domain, completed using reference TRBV12-5 and TRBJ2-5, is DARVTQTPRHKVTEMGQEVTMRCQPILGHNTVFWYRQTMMQGLELLAYFRNRAPLDDSGMPKDRFSAEMPDATLATLKIQPSEPRDSAVYFCASGIPPGTSGERTQETQYFGPGTRLLVL.

This clone was picked up one time. The rearrangement links TRBV21-1 to TRBJ2-7; the table's D gene call, TRBD2, was not cross checked with the DNA. TRBV21-1 is noted as a pseudogene. This CDR3 has 16 residues. Written as DNA, the CDR3 is TGTGCCAGCAGCAAAATAGCGCCCCAAGGGCCCTACGAGCAGTACTTC. Translating gives CASSKIAPQGPYEQYF.

The V call is TRBV11-2, the J call TRBJ2-5; TRBD2 matches at 10 bases. Germline assignment: CDR1 SGHAT and CDR2 FQNNGV. This CDR3 comprises 19 residues. Germline trimming cut 0 bases from V and 0 bases from J; bases unmatched to any gene: 10. The CDR3 nucleotides read TGTGCCAGCAGCTTAGAAGGGTTAGCGGGGGGCCCGTACCAAGAGACCCAGTACTTC. Amino acids: CASSLEGLAGGPYQETQYF.

V gene TRBV27 combines with J gene TRBJ1-2, with 7 bases identical to TRBD1. The CDR3 loop spans 16 amino acids. The V gene's germline CDR1 is MNHEY and CDR2 SMNVEV (reference sequence). V trimming: 5 bases; J trimming: 4 bases; junction bases outside the gene matches: 13. This CDR3 is CASSLRPGQSSYGYTF. Written as DNA, the CDR3 is TGTGCCAGCAGTCTTCGTCCGGGACAGTCATCCTATGGCTACACCTTC.

The chain links TRBV5-5 to TRBJ2-1; the match to TRBD2 covers 10 bases. Per germline, CDR1 SGHKS and CDR2 YYEKEE (reference sequence). CDR3 length: 14 amino acids. Germline trimming cut 1 base from V and 7 bases from J; bases unmatched to any gene: 2. Here the CDR3 reads CASSLSGGANEQFF. CDR3 coding DNA: TGTGCCAGCAGCTTGAGCGGGGGGGCGAATGAGCAGTTCTTC.

The table lists this clone with a few counts. The rearrangement joins TRBV5-1 to TRBJ2-2; 8 nucleotides match TRBD2. Trimming removed 5 bases from V and 1 base from J; junction bases left unmatched: 7. The CDR3 is 16 residues long. The germline CDR1 and CDR2 sequences are SGHRS and YFSETQ. CDR3 amino acids: CASRPTSGGNTGELFF. The CDR3 nucleotides are TGCGCCAGCAGGCCTACTAGCGGAGGGAACACCGGGGAGCTGTTTTTT.

V is TRBV4-1 and J is TRBJ2-7; TRBD1 aligns across 9 bases. Germline CDR1 reads MGHRA; CDR2 reads YSYEKL. This CDR3 spans 16 amino acids. With V trimmed by 2 bases and J by 3 bases, 8 bases remained unmatched. CDR3 nucleotides: TGCGCCAGCAGCCAAACCCGACAGGGGGTTAGCTACGAGCAGTACTTC. Amino acid sequence: CASSQTRQGVSYEQYF.